These T cell receptor beta chains were read from a single sample in a study of ipilimumab plus nivolumab after autologous stem cell transplantation. Assay used: immunoSEQ multiplex PCR; TCRdb lists only in-frame clones, some missing. Of over 80,000 clones listed, 83% are singletons. Here the sequenced sample was PBMCs, taken in a trial of ipilimumab plus nivolumab as post-transplant consolidation. Source of these receptors: a male donor with diffuse large B-cell lymphoma. CDR3s leave out the opening cysteine and the closing phenylalanine or tryptophan. The order of the fields is V gene, J gene, CDR3 protein.

v_call: TRBV6-1
j_call: TRBJ2-7
cdr3_aa: ASSEVVGATSYEQY

v_call: TRBV11-2
j_call: TRBJ2-3
cdr3_aa: ASSLDLVRDLSTDTQY

v_call: TRBV9
j_call: TRBJ1-5
cdr3_aa: ASSAGNPYSNQPQH

v_call: TRBV6-5
j_call: TRBJ1-3
cdr3_aa: ATQPSSGNTIY

v_call: TRBV18
j_call: TRBJ2-1
cdr3_aa: ASSPGTGGINEQF

v_call: TRBV11-2
j_call: TRBJ1-2
cdr3_aa: ASSLWDFYGYT

v_call: TRBV27
j_call: TRBJ1-2
cdr3_aa: ASSPRVSGANYGYT

v_call: TRBV15
j_call: TRBJ1-1
cdr3_aa: ATSGGRRAGVNPEAF

v_call: TRBV10-3
j_call: TRBJ2-3
cdr3_aa: ATRGGQGRDTQY

v_call: TRBV2
j_call: TRBJ1-2
cdr3_aa: ASRVLPGQTHLRYT

v_call: TRBV7-9
j_call: TRBJ1-6
cdr3_aa: ASSSAGTAVNSPLH

v_call: TRBV11-2
j_call: TRBJ2-1
cdr3_aa: ASSLGTARNEQF

v_call: TRBV13
j_call: TRBJ2-7
cdr3_aa: ASSLRSGVYEQY

v_call: TRBV7-2
j_call: TRBJ2-1
cdr3_aa: ASSQTGRRTF

v_call: TRBV6-5
j_call: TRBJ1-1
cdr3_aa: ASSYIGGTEAF

v_call: TRBV5-6
j_call: TRBJ2-7
cdr3_aa: ASSLQYRQGISYEQY

v_call: TRBV2
j_call: TRBJ2-3
cdr3_aa: ASSEGLAGGSSTDTQY

v_call: TRBV5-6
j_call: TRBJ2-7
cdr3_aa: ASSLVNNYEQY

v_call: TRBV4-3
j_call: NA
cdr3_aa: ASSQESGSEQY

v_call: TRBV18
j_call: TRBJ2-2
cdr3_aa: ASSPKGQGKSGELF

v_call: TRBV6-5
j_call: NA
cdr3_aa: ASSYFGLSYEQY

v_call: TRBV5-4
j_call: TRBJ2-1
cdr3_aa: ASSYGGFSSYNEQF

v_call: TRBV29-1
j_call: TRBJ1-1
cdr3_aa: SVERTVNTEAF

v_call: TRBV11-2
j_call: TRBJ1-2
cdr3_aa: ASSLGRNNYGYT

v_call: TRBV7-9
j_call: TRBJ2-2
cdr3_aa: ASSPGLTGELF

v_call: TRBV27
j_call: TRBJ2-6
cdr3_aa: ASSGRTSGPSSGANVLT

v_call: TRBV14
j_call: TRBJ1-1
cdr3_aa: ASSQKKGVSGTEAF

v_call: TRBV4-3
j_call: TRBJ2-7
cdr3_aa: ASSQDGINGAYEQY

v_call: TRBV30
j_call: TRBJ2-5
cdr3_aa: AWSGHLETQY

v_call: TRBV27
j_call: NA
cdr3_aa: ASRPRRVSGQASYEQY

v_call: TRBV7-3
j_call: TRBJ1-1
cdr3_aa: ASSLGSGTSELNTEAF

v_call: TRBV4-2
j_call: TRBJ2-5
cdr3_aa: ASSSRTVQETQY

v_call: TRBV13
j_call: TRBJ2-3
cdr3_aa: ASSAIDTQY